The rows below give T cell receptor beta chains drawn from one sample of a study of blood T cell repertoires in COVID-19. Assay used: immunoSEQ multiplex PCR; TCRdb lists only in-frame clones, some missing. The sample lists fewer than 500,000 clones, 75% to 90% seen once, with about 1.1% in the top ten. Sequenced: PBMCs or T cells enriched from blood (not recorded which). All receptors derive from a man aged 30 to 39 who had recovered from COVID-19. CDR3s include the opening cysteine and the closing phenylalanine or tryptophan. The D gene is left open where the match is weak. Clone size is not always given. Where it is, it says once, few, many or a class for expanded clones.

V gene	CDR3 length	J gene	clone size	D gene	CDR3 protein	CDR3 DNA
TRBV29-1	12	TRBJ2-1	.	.	CSVESRYNEQFF	TGCAGCGTTGAATCTAGGTACAATGAGCAGTTCTTC
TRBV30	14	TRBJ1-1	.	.	CAWSASDRNTEAFF	TGTGCCTGGAGTGCCTCGGACAGGAACACTGAAGCTTTCTTT
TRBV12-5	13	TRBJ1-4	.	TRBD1	CASRGQVHEKLFF	TGTGCTAGTCGCGGACAGGTTCATGAAAAACTGTTTTTT
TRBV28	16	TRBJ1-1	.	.	CASSFGSVTLNTEAFF	TGTGCCAGCAGTTTTGGTTCGGTTACTTTGAACACTGAAGCTTTCTTT
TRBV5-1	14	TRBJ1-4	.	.	CASKTGEINEKLFF	TGCGCCAGCAAGACGGGGGAGATTAATGAAAAACTGTTTTTT
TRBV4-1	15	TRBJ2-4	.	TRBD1	CASSHWDRSKNIQYF	TGCGCCAGCAGCCACTGGGACAGAAGCAAAAACATTCAGTACTTC
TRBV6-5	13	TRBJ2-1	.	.	CASTPRETGEQFF	TGTGCCAGCACCCCGAGAGAAACGGGAGAGCAGTTCTTC
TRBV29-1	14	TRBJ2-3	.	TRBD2	CSVGVAGVVDTQYF	TGCAGCGTTGGGGTAGCGGGAGTGGTAGATACGCAGTATTTT
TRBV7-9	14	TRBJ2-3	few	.	CASSLVIAADTQYF	TGTGCCAGCAGCTTAGTGATAGCGGCAGATACGCAGTATTTT
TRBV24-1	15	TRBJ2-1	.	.	CATSDPRAEGNEQFF	TGTGCCACCAGTGACCCACGAGCGGAGGGCAATGAGCAGTTCTTC
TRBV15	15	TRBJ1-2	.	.	CATSGDQTGIDGYTF	TGTGCCACCAGCGGAGACCAAACAGGGATCGATGGCTACACCTTC
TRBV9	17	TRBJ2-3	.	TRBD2	CASSDGTSGAYTDTQYF	TGTGCCAGCAGCGATGGGACTAGCGGGGCGTACACAGATACGCAGTATTTT
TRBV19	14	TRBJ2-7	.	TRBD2	CASSRSGRAYEQYF	TGTGCCAGTAGCCGTAGCGGGAGGGCCTACGAGCAGTACTTC
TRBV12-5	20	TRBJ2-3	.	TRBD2	CASGLVRKVVGASGRDTQYF	TGTGCTAGTGGTTTGGTACGAAAGGTAGTGGGCGCTAGCGGGAGAGATACGCAGTATTTT
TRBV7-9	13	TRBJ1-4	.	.	CASRGQMNEKLFF	TGTGCCAGCAGAGGACAGATGAATGAAAAACTGTTTTTT
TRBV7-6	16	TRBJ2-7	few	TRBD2	CASSLAISGSSYEQYF	TGTGCCAGCAGCTTAGCGATTAGCGGGAGCTCCTACGAGCAGTACTTC
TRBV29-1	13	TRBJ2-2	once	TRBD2	CSGTSGYTGELFF	TGCAGCGGGACTAGCGGTTACACCGGGGAGCTGTTTTTT
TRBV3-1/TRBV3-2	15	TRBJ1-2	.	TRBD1	CASSQRSGGVYGYTF	TGTGCCAGCAGCCAAAGGTCAGGGGGTGTTTATGGCTACACCTTC
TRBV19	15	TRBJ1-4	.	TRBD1	CASSPGTGANEKLFF	TGTGCCAGTAGTCCCGGGACAGGCGCTAATGAAAAACTGTTTTTT
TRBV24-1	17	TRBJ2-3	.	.	CATSDPGTYYSTDTQYF	TGTGCCACCAGTGACCCCGGGACATATTACTCCACAGATACGCAGTATTTT
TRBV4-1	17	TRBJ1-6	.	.	CASSQDLVGGYNSPLHF	TGCGCCAGCAGCCAAGATCTTGTCGGGGGCTATAATTCACCCCTCCACTTT
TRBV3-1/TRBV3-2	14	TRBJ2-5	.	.	CASSYHRDQETQYF	TGTGCCAGCAGCTATCACAGGGACCAAGAGACCCAGTACTTC
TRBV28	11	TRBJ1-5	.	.	CASLGNQPQHF	TGTGCCAGCCTCGGGAATCAGCCCCAGCATTTT
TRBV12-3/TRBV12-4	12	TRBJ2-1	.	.	CASRLTSYEQFF	TGTGCCAGCAGACTGACTAGTTATGAGCAGTTCTTC
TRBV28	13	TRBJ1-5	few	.	CASSAGLNQPQHF	TGTGCCAGCAGTGCCGGGTTAAATCAGCCCCAGCATTTT
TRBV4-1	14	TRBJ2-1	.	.	CASSQRSGENEQFF	TGCGCCAGCAGCCAGAGGTCCGGGGAGAATGAGCAGTTCTTC
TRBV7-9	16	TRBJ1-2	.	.	CASSSLEGQQVLGYTF	TGTGCCAGCAGCTCTCTCGAAGGACAGCAAGTTCTGGGCTACACCTTC
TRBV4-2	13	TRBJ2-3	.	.	CASSQEGAYTQYF	TGTGCCAGCAGCCAAGAGGGAGCGTATACGCAGTATTTT
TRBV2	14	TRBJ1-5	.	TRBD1	CASKLGQVNQPQHF	TGTGCCAGCAAATTGGGACAGGTTAATCAGCCCCAGCATTTT
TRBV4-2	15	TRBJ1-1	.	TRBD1	CASSQELTGGTEAFF	TGTGCCAGCAGCCAAGAGCTAACAGGGGGTACTGAAGCTTTCTTT
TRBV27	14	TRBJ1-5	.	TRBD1	CASSMDRQDQPQHF	TGTGCCAGCAGCATGGACAGGCAAGATCAGCCCCAGCATTTT
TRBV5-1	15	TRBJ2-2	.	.	CASSRTPGGTGELFF	TGCGCCAGCAGCCGAACCCCAGGAGGAACCGGGGAGCTGTTTTTT
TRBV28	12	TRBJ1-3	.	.	CASSLIGNTIYF	TGTGCCAGCAGTTTAATCGGTAACACCATATATTTT
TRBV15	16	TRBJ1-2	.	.	CATSRGKGLLDYGYTF	TGTGCCACCAGCAGAGGCAAGGGGCTTCTAGACTATGGCTACACCTTC
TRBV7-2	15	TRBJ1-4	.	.	CASSPPTAHNEKLFF	TGTGCCAGCAGCCCCCCGACTGCTCATAATGAAAAACTGTTTTTT
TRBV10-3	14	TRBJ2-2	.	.	CAISGQSATGELFF	TGTGCCATCAGTGGACAGAGTGCGACCGGGGAGCTGTTTTTT
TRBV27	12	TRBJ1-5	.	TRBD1	CASRKQGQPQHF	TGTGCCAGCAGAAAACAGGGGCAGCCCCAGCATTTT
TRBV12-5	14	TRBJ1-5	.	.	CASGLGLAGGPQHF	TGTGCTAGTGGTTTGGGGTTGGCAGGAGGGCCCCAGCATTTT
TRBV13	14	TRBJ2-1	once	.	CASSGRLVSNEQFF	TGTGCCAGCAGCGGCAGACTAGTAAGCAATGAGCAGTTCTTC
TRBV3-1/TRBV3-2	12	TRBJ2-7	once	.	CASSFSSYEQYF	TGTGCCAGCAGCTTTTCTTCCTACGAGCAGTACTTC
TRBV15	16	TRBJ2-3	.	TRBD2	CATSRGSSGGTDTQYF	TGTGCCACCAGCAGAGGGTCTAGCGGGGGCACAGATACGCAGTATTTT
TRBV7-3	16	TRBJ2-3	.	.	CASSLGQGGRTDTQYF	TGTGCCAGCAGCTTAGGGCAGGGGGGAAGAACAGATACGCAGTATTTT
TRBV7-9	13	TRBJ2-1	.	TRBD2	CASSYSVAGSLIF	TGTGCCAGCAGCTACTCCGTAGCGGGAAGTTTGATCTTC
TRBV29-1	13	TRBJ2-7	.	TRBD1	CSVAPPDRAEQYF	TGCAGCGTTGCCCCCCCGGACAGGGCCGAGCAGTACTTC
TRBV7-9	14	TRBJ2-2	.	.	CASSVGQNTGELFF	TGTGCCAGCAGCGTAGGTCAGAACACCGGGGAGCTGTTTTTT
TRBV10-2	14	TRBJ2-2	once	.	CASSVAANTGELFF	TGCGCCAGCAGCGTAGCGGCCAACACCGGGGAGCTGTTTTTT
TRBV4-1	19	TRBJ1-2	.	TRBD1	CASSRERWTGDKTNYGYTF	TGCGCCAGCTCCCGGGAACGATGGACAGGGGATAAAACTAACTATGGCTACACCTTC
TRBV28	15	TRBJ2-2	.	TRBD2	CASVAGGLNTGELFF	TGTGCCAGCGTAGCGGGAGGCCTGAACACCGGGGAGCTGTTTTTT
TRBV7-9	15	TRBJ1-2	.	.	CASSRVGQLLYGYTF	TGTGCCAGCTCTAGAGTGGGACAACTACTCTATGGCTACACCTTC
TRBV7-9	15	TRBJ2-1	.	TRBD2	CASRMTSGRPLGQFF	TGTGCCAGCAGAATGACTAGCGGGAGGCCGCTGGGGCAGTTCTTC
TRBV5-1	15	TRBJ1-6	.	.	CASSLEVSAGSPLHF	TGCGCCAGCAGCTTGGAGGTCTCGGCGGGTTCACCCCTCCACTTT
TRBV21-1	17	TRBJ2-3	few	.	CASSTKTGTLSTDTQYF	TGTGCCAGCAGCACTAAAACCGGGACACTCAGCACAGATACGCAGTATTTT
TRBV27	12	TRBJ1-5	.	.	CASRTQGQPQHF	TGTGCCAGCAGGACCCAGGGGCAGCCCCAGCATTTT
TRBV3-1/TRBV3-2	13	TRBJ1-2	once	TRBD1	CASSQATGAGYTF	TGTGCCAGCAGCCAAGCGACAGGGGCTGGCTACACCTTC
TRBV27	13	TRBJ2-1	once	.	CASSPRIDNEQFF	TGTGCCAGCAGTCCCAGGATAGACAATGAGCAGTTCTTC
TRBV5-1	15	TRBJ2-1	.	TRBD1	CASSLTGQGLGEQFF	TGCGCCAGCAGCTTGACTGGACAGGGTTTGGGTGAGCAGTTCTTC
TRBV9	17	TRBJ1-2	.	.	CASSVGPLFGQNYGYTF	TGTGCCAGCAGCGTAGGTCCTCTCTTCGGACAGAACTATGGCTACACCTTC
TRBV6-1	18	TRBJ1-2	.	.	CASSVRLRGTLSDYGYTF	TGTGCCAGCAGTGTTAGGCTCCGAGGGACACTTTCCGACTATGGCTACACCTTC
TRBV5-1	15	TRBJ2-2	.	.	CASSPGLGGTGELFF	TGCGCCAGCAGCCCGGGACTCGGAGGGACCGGGGAGCTGTTTTTT
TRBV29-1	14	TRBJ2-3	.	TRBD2	CSVEDFSGADTQYF	TGCAGCGTTGAAGATTTTAGCGGGGCAGATACGCAGTATTTT